This is a list of T cell receptor beta chains from one sample in a study of cytomegalovirus exposure and HLA in healthy donors. Produced via immunoSEQ multiplex PCR; TCRdb's table is partial and in-frame only. The sample carries 200,000 to 250,000 clones, approximately 88% recorded once. The sequenced material came from PBMCs. These receptors originate from a woman younger than 45 in good health and CMV-seropositive. Both conserved end residues are part of each CDR3. D genes are given only for firm matches. Where a row states a size, it is once, few, many or the class of an expanded clone; other rows omit it.

d_call: NA
v_call: TRBV4-3
j_call: TRBJ2-5
clone_size: NA
cdr3_nt: TGCGCCAGCAGCCAAGGACCGGGTGGAACAGGGAGATATCAAGAGACCCAGTACTTC
cdr3_aa: CASSQGPGGTGRYQETQYF

d_call: NA
v_call: TRBV19
j_call: TRBJ1-5
clone_size: NA
cdr3_nt: TGTGCCAGTAGTCCTAGGGGGTACTCCAATCAGCCCCAGCATTTT
cdr3_aa: CASSPRGYSNQPQHF

d_call: TRBD2
v_call: TRBV7-7
j_call: TRBJ2-3
clone_size: NA
cdr3_nt: TGTGCTAGCAGCCCGGGACTAGGCACAGATACGCAGTATTTT
cdr3_aa: CASSPGLGTDTQYF

d_call: NA
v_call: TRBV30
j_call: TRBJ1-5
clone_size: few
cdr3_nt: TGTGCCTGGAGTCCAACACTTAGCAATCAGCCCCAGCATTTT
cdr3_aa: CAWSPTLSNQPQHF

d_call: TRBD2
v_call: TRBV2
j_call: TRBJ2-3
clone_size: NA
cdr3_nt: TGTGCCAGCATTGGGCATAGCGGGAACAAAGATACGCAGTATTTT
cdr3_aa: CASIGHSGNKDTQYF

d_call: NA
v_call: TRBV9
j_call: TRBJ1-1
clone_size: NA
cdr3_nt: TGTGCCAGCGGCTTATTAGATCGGGAAGCTTTCTTT
cdr3_aa: CASGLLDREAFF

d_call: NA
v_call: TRBV2
j_call: TRBJ2-2
clone_size: NA
cdr3_nt: TGTGCCAGCTTCGGGGTGCACACCGGGGAGCTGTTTTTT
cdr3_aa: CASFGVHTGELFF

d_call: NA
v_call: TRBV5-1
j_call: TRBJ2-6
clone_size: NA
cdr3_nt: TGCGCCAGCAGCAACTGGGGTGGCTCTGGGGCCAACGTCCTGACTTTC
cdr3_aa: CASSNWGGSGANVLTF

d_call: NA
v_call: TRBV11-2
j_call: TRBJ1-5
clone_size: NA
cdr3_nt: TGTGCCAGCAGCCCTGACGCAAGGGGGAGCAATCAGCCCCAGCATTTT
cdr3_aa: CASSPDARGSNQPQHF

d_call: TRBD1
v_call: TRBV7-8
j_call: TRBJ2-5
clone_size: few
cdr3_nt: TGTGCCAGCAGCTCCCGGGACAGCCAAGAGACCCAGTACTTC
cdr3_aa: CASSSRDSQETQYF

d_call: TRBD2
v_call: TRBV25-1
j_call: TRBJ2-1
clone_size: NA
cdr3_nt: TGTGCCAGCAGTGATGGGACTAGCGGCCTCTCCTACAATGAGCAGTTCTTC
cdr3_aa: CASSDGTSGLSYNEQFF

d_call: NA
v_call: TRBV9
j_call: TRBJ1-1
clone_size: NA
cdr3_nt: TGTGCCAGCAGCCGTAGGAGGAGAGGGACTGAAGCTTTCTTT
cdr3_aa: CASSRRRRGTEAFF

d_call: NA
v_call: TRBV7-8
j_call: TRBJ1-2
clone_size: few
cdr3_nt: TGTGCCAGCTCCGAGAACAGGAACTATGGCTACACCTTC
cdr3_aa: CASSENRNYGYTF

d_call: TRBD1
v_call: TRBV6-5
j_call: TRBJ1-2
clone_size: NA
cdr3_nt: TGTGCCAGCAGTTACAACCCGGGACAGTTCTATGGCTACACCTTC
cdr3_aa: CASSYNPGQFYGYTF

d_call: TRBD1
v_call: TRBV6-5
j_call: TRBJ1-5
clone_size: NA
cdr3_nt: TGTGCCAGCAGCGAACAGGGGTTGGGGCAGCCCCAGCATTTT
cdr3_aa: CASSEQGLGQPQHF

d_call: NA
v_call: TRBV9
j_call: TRBJ1-1
clone_size: NA
cdr3_nt: TGTGCCAGCAGCTTTAGGCCCGGTAGCACTGAAGCTTTCTTT
cdr3_aa: CASSFRPGSTEAFF

d_call: NA
v_call: TRBV28
j_call: TRBJ1-4
clone_size: NA
cdr3_nt: TGTGCCATAAATTCGGGTGCAACTAATGAAAAACTGTTTTTT
cdr3_aa: CAINSGATNEKLFF